Listed here are 25 T cell receptor beta chains from one sample, sequenced in a study of identical twins. TCRdb called the 5' RACE reads again in MiXCR, with one record for every CDR3 protein. The sample lists about 340,000 distinct CDR3 sequences; around an eighth were seen once. The sample also formed part of further work on yellow fever vaccine responses in identical twins.

Sequencing input: CD8+ T cells sorted from blood. These receptors were taken from a woman aged 18-35 years in good health.

The sample holds many counts of this clonotype. The chain uses TRBV5-1 and TRBJ1-1; D perhaps matches TRBD1 (5 bases). The ends were cut back, 7 bases at V and 0 bases at J, with 13 bases in the middle. The germline gives CDR1 SGHRS, CDR2 YFSETQ. The CDR3 runs 14 residues. In DNA, the CDR3 is TGCGCCAGCCGGGAGGCAGGGATGAACACTGAAGCTTTCTTT. Residues: CASREAGMNTEAFF.

This chain links TRBV12-3 or TRBV12-4 with TRBJ1-5; D is unclear. Trimming cost V 5 bases and J 0 bases, with 11 bases left between them. This CDR3 spans 15 amino acids. CDR3 sequence: CASSPQYYSNQPQHF. In nucleotides, the CDR3 is TGTGCCAGCAGTCCACAGTATTATAGCAATCAGCCCCAGCATTTT.

J is TRBJ2-2 and V is TRBV4-1; 9 bases match TRBD2. V was clipped by 0 bases and J by 4 bases; unmatched bases: 3. CDR3 length: 16 amino acids. The germline V gene has CDR1 MGHRA and CDR2 YSYEKL. The chain's CDR3 is CASSQDGGGGTGELFF. CDR3 DNA sequence: TGCGCCAGCAGCCAAGATGGCGGGGGGGGCACCGGGGAGCTGTTTTTT.

This rearrangement joins TRBV3-1 to TRBJ1-2; D unclear. V gave up 0 bases and J gave up 3 bases, with 8 bases separating them. CDR1 and CDR2 from the germline V gene are LGHDT and YNNKEL (reference sequence). There are 14 residues in the CDR3. The CDR3 region has the DNA TGTGCCAGCAGCCAAGAAGGCAGTTACTATGGCTACACCTTC. It specifies CASSQEGSYYGYTF.

This clonotype has a handful of counts. This sequence joins TRBV29-1 and TRBJ2-1, with TRBD1 matching 8 bases. There are 12 residues in the CDR3. Per the germline V gene, CDR1 is SQVTM and CDR2 is ANQGSEA. V trimming: 8 bases; J trimming: 5 bases; junction bases outside the gene matches: 5. The CDR3 sequence: CSFDRGDNEQFF. CDR3 bases: TGCAGCTTCGACAGGGGCGACAATGAGCAGTTCTTC.

The V gene is TRBV4-1, the J gene TRBJ1-1, with D uncertain. The CDR3 spans 14 residues. V was trimmed by 3 bases and J by 0 bases, leaving 8 bases between them. Germline lookup yields CDR1 MGHRA and CDR2 YSYEKL. CDR3 bases: TGCGCCAGCAGCCAGACTGACTTGAACACTGAAGCTTTCTTT. This sequence encodes CASSQTDLNTEAFF.

The chain joins TRBV5-4 to TRBJ2-7, with a weak D call TRBD1 (7 bases). Germline V gene data show CDR1 as SGHNT and CDR2 as YYREEE (reference sequence). V was shortened by 0 bases and J by 0 bases, with 22 bases between the two germline ends. This CDR3 is 19 amino acids long. CDR3 DNA: TGTGCCAGCAGCTTGGGTCTTCTGGGGGGACAGACTCCCTCCTACGAGCAGTACTTC. The encoded protein is CASSLGLLGGQTPSYEQYF.

This clonotype was detected a few times. The chain is built from TRBV10-3 and TRBJ2-7, with 14 nucleotides matching TRBD2. This CDR3 has 16 amino acids. CDR1 and CDR2 (germline): ENHRY, SYGVKD. The trim removed 4 bases at V and 0 bases at J, leaving 2 bases unmatched. The chain's CDR3 is CAISGGLAGDSYEQYF. CDR3 nucleotides: TGTGCCATCAGTGGGGGACTAGCGGGAGACTCCTACGAGCAGTACTTC.

This clonotype was seen a few times. The chain couples TRBV10-1 to TRBJ2-2; the D is unclear. The CDR3 length is 13 residues. Between the trimmed V and J ends, which lost 8 bases and 4 bases, there was a span of 11 bases. CDR1 and CDR2 (germline): WNHNN, SYGVQD (reference sequence). The CDR3: CASEGISTGELFF. DNA for the CDR3: TGCGCCAGCGAAGGGATAAGCACCGGGGAGCTGTTTTTT.

This clonotype occurred a few times. The gene calls are TRBV5-5 and TRBJ1-2; the D gene is possibly TRBD1 (6 bases). Trimming removed 0 bases from V and 8 bases from J, with 17 bases in between. There are 15 residues in the CDR3. Germline V gene lookup returns CDR1 SGHKS and CDR2 YYEKEE (reference sequence). The CDR3 here is CASSLGTVGFYGYTF. DNA for the CDR3: TGTGCCAGCAGCTTGGGGACAGTAGGATTCTACGGCTACACCTTC.

Details on this clonotype: The junction and the germline gene differ at one end; a read error may be behind it. This sequence joins TRBV7-9 and TRBJ2-1; D remains ambiguous. Germline V gene sequence: CDR1 SEHNR, CDR2 FQNEAQ (reference sequence). This CDR3 region has 10 residues. CDR3 DNA: TGTGCCATCAGCTTCCGGGAGCAGTTCTTC. Protein: CAISFREQFF.

This clonotype has more than one count but fewer than ten. The J gene is TRBJ2-2, the V gene TRBV7-9; D may be TRBD1 (6 bases). The CDR3 totals 17 residues. Trimming cost V 4 bases and J 0 bases, with 15 bases left between them. Per the germline V gene, CDR1 is SEHNR and CDR2 is FQNEAQ (reference sequence). The CDR3 region is CASSSGHQGPNTGELFF. The CDR3 coding sequence is TGTGCCAGCAGCTCAGGACATCAGGGGCCGAACACCGGGGAGCTGTTTTTT.

In this sample, this clonotype turned up a few times. CDR3 nucleotide sequence: TGCGCCAGCAGTGACAGACAGGGAGGTACCTACGAGCAGTACTTC. This encodes CASSDRQGGTYEQYF. The V and J genes are TRBV4-1 and TRBJ2-7, with D perhaps TRBD1 (7 bases). V dropped 6 bases and J dropped 2 bases, with 17 bases sitting between them. The CDR3 runs 15 residues. Germline lookup yields CDR1 MGHRA and CDR2 YSYEKL.

This clonotype appeared a few times. Written as DNA, the CDR3 is TGTGCCAGCAGCGTAGACGGGAACGACGGGGAGCTGTTTTTT. Its protein product is CASSVDGNDGELFF. The V call is TRBV9, the J call TRBJ2-2; possible D gene TRBD2, 5 bases. Germline V gene sequence: CDR1 SGDLS, CDR2 YYNGEE. This CDR3 comprises 14 residues. Trimming took off 0 bases at V and 7 bases at J, with 10 bases between the two ends.

The chain joins TRBV2 to TRBJ2-1; 9 bases line up with TRBD1. The CDR3 loop spans 16 amino acids. CDR1 SNHLY and CDR2 FYNNEI come from the germline V gene. Trimming at V came to 4 bases and at J to 2 bases, leaving 6 bases not matched to a gene. The DNA for the CDR3 is TGTGCCAGCAGTGGGGGACAGGGCGAGACCTACAATGAGCAGTTCTTC. Protein product: CASSGGQGETYNEQFF.

The genes are TRBV20-1 and TRBJ2-7; D tentatively fits TRBD1 or TRBD2 (6 bases each). Trimming stripped 2 bases from V and 4 bases from J, with 18 bases between. The CDR3 is 15 residues long. From germline, CDR1 is DFQATT and CDR2 SNEGSKA (reference sequence). The CDR3: CSARSSGAYNYEQYV. Written as DNA, the CDR3 is TGCAGTGCTAGATCTTCGGGGGCCTATAATTACGAGCAGTACGTC.

V and J are TRBV2 and TRBJ2-7; 7 bases line up with TRBD2. With V trimmed by 3 bases and J by 7 bases, 12 bases remained unmatched. Germline V gives CDR1 SNHLY, CDR2 FYNNEI. CDR3 length: 15 residues. CDR3 bases: TGTGCCAGCAGTGATAACGGGCCCAGCGGGAAAGAGCAGTACTTC. Its protein is CASSDNGPSGKEQYF.

The rearrangement uses TRBV13 and TRBJ2-7; 8 positions agree with TRBD2. The CDR3 has 16 residues. Germline trimming cut 4 bases from V and 0 bases from J; bases unmatched to any gene: 8. Per the germline V gene, CDR1 is PRHDT and CDR2 is FYEKMQ (reference sequence). The CDR3 bases are TGTGCCAGCAGCTCGCGCCGCGGGGGGAGCTCCTACGAGCAGTACTTC. It is translated as CASSSRRGGSSYEQYF. The variable domain in full, with the rest retrieved from reference TRBV13 and TRBJ2-7, is AAGVIQSPRHLIKEKRETATLKCYPIPRHDTVYWYQQGPGQDPQFLISFYEKMQSDKGSIPDRFSAQQFSDYHSELNMSSLELGDSALYFCASSSRRGGSSYEQYFGPGTRLTVT.

The CDR3 nucleotides are TGTGCCAGCAGTTCTTGGCGGGAGGGATGGACCGGGGAGCTGTTTTTT. Amino acids: CASSSWREGWTGELFF. The chain links TRBV12-3 or TRBV12-4 to TRBJ2-2, with 9 bases matching TRBD2. J lost 5 bases, V lost 4 bases, and 8 bases had no gene match. The CDR3 sequence is 16 residues long.

This clonotype was counted ten times or more. The chain recombines TRBV12-3 or TRBV12-4 with TRBJ2-2; 8 nucleotides line up with TRBD2. The V and J ends lost 5 bases and 1 base, in that order; junction bases with no gene match: 3. CDR3 length: 15 residues. The DNA of the CDR3 is TGTGCCAGCAGTCGAACTAGCGGGAACACCGGGGAGCTGTTTTTT. It codes for CASSRTSGNTGELFF.

The chain carries TRBV7-9 and TRBJ2-5; no firm D call. Germline V gene lookup returns CDR1 SEHNR and CDR2 FQNEAQ (reference sequence). V was clipped by 1 base and J by 5 bases, with 8 bases between them. CDR3 length: 13 amino acids. CDR3 protein: CASSLVMYETQYF. The DNA of the CDR3 is TGTGCCAGCAGCTTAGTAATGTATGAGACCCAGTACTTC.

This clonotype has just a few counts. CDR3 residues: CASSPDRSSGTGYTF. The DNA for the CDR3 is TGTGCCAGCAGCCCTGACAGGTCCTCGGGTACTGGCTACACCTTC. The rearrangement links TRBV7-2 to TRBJ1-2; D may be TRBD1 (6 bases). This CDR3 is 15 amino acids long. Trimming stripped 5 bases from V and 7 bases from J, with 20 bases between. Germline V gene data show CDR1 as SGHTA and CDR2 as FQGNSA. Looking up the rest from reference TRBV7-2 and TRBJ1-2 gives the full variable domain: GAGVSQSPSNKVTEKGKDVELRCDPISGHTALYWYRQSLGQGLEFLIYFQGNSAPDKSGLPSDRFSAERTGGSVSTLTIQRTQQEDSAVYLCASSPDRSSGTGYTFGSGTRLTVV.

V is TRBV4-1 and J is TRBJ2-1, with 9 bases aligning to TRBD2. The CDR3 sequence is 14 residues long. The J segment lost 8 bases and the V segment lost 6 bases, leaving 8 bases of the junction unmatched. The germline CDR1 and CDR2 sequences are MGHRA and YSYEKL. The CDR3: CASSPSGAIYEQFF. The CDR3 DNA follows: TGCGCCAGCAGTCCTAGCGGGGCTATCTATGAGCAGTTCTTC.

This clonotype was found many times. The rearrangement joins TRBV5-1 to TRBJ2-7; TRBD2 aligns across 11 bases. The ends lost 6 bases at V and 5 bases at J; junction bases unmatched: 10. Germline loops: CDR1 SGHRS, CDR2 YFSETQ. The length of the CDR3 is 15 residues. The CDR3 sequence: CASIWGTSGNHEQYF. For the CDR3, the DNA is TGCGCCAGCATCTGGGGGACTAGCGGCAACCACGAGCAGTACTTC.

A few counts support this clonotype. This chain connects TRBV11-2 to TRBJ1-4, with 8 bases fitting TRBD1. Losses at the gene ends were 4 bases for V and 4 bases for J; bases not matched to a gene: 2. Germline V gene lookup returns CDR1 SGHAT and CDR2 FQNNGV. The CDR3 consists of 14 residues. The CDR3 loop is CASSWTGSNEKLFF. In DNA, the CDR3 is TGTGCCAGCAGCTGGACAGGGAGTAATGAAAAACTGTTTTTT.